This T cell receptor (beta chain) was sequenced in a study of cytomegalovirus exposure and HLA in healthy donors. For the study at large: Membership in the Caucasian-associated ancestry cluster was found for around four fifths of approximately 430 genotyped donors.

The study, taken as a whole, reports: What a later analysis showed was that several of the most significant clusters appeared linked to common viral pathogens.

Trimming stripped 8 bases from V and 5 bases from J, with 27 bases between. The CDR3 is made up of 17 amino acids. Germline CDR1 reads SGHTA; CDR2 reads FQGTGA. With 60 Vbeta and 13 Jbeta primers, the PCR was carried out. Using immunoSEQ multiplex PCR, the repertoire was profiled, and TCRdb retains in-frame clones only, with some absent. The sample has about 110,000 clones, roughly 80% seen once. A remark on this clone: Antigen unknown.

This TCR came from a man in his fifties in good health and CMV-seronegative. Sequencing input: PBMCs. The chain couples TRBV7-3 to TRBJ2-5; tentatively, D is TRBD2 (9 bases). CDR3 residues: CASSPAGGVGTGETQYF. The CDR3 DNA is TGTGCCAGCTCGCCGGCGGGGGGGGTAGGGACAGGCGAGACCCAGTACTTC.